The subject of this entry is one TCR beta chain. What it binds is unknown. This entry comes from a study of cytomegalovirus exposure and HLA in healthy donors. Whole-study findings and limits: By HLA locus, TCR association rates varied in a later analysis, with DRB1 showing the most and HLA-C the fewest. Clonal expansion, a later analysis showed, was greater in HLA-associated TCR beta chains than in equally common others.

The trim removed 1 base at V and 0 bases at J, leaving 5 bases unmatched. Germline CDR1 is SGHTA and CDR2 is FQGNSA. The CDR3 length is 16 residues. The PCR ran on 60 Vbeta and 13 Jbeta primers. Sequenced by immunoSEQ multiplex PCR; TCRdb stores in-frame clones only, minus some. This specimen shows about 140,000 clones; the ten leading clones hold approximately 2.5%. At sampling all donors were nominally healthy, likely with unrecorded immune exposures. Sequencing used PBMCs. The chain employs TRBV7-2 and TRBJ2-5, with 7 bases matching TRBD2. This clonotype originated in a man in his forties in good health and CMV-seronegative. The CDR3 DNA reads as TGTGCCAGCAGCTTAGACGGGCGGGGGTACCAAGAGACCCAGTACTTC. It specifies CASSLDGRGYQETQYF.